This T cell receptor (beta chain) was recovered during a study of blood T cell repertoires in COVID-19. In the study overall: COVID-19 samples collected from the United States, Italy and Spain covered acute and convalescent phases. The cDNA or gDNA used as material had been derived from T cells, B-cell-depleted T cells, or PBMCs.

Germline V gene sequence: CDR1 MNHEY, CDR2 SVGEGT. Between the trimmed V and J ends, which lost 2 bases and 4 bases, there was a span of 17 bases. The CDR3 totals 16 residues. Some clones are missing from TCRdb's copy, which holds only in-frame ones; the method was immunoSEQ multiplex PCR. The table includes around 93,000 clones, about 76% detected once. This rearrangement joins TRBV6-2 or TRBV6-3 to TRBJ1-2, with D perhaps TRBD1 (6 bases). Sequencing input: peripheral blood. The TCR comes from a woman of 80 years or more with acute or convalescent COVID-19. CDR3 nucleotide sequence: TGTGCCAGCAGTTACGACGGGGGGGCCCGCGGCTATGGCTACACCTTC. It yields the protein CASSYDGGARGYGYTF.